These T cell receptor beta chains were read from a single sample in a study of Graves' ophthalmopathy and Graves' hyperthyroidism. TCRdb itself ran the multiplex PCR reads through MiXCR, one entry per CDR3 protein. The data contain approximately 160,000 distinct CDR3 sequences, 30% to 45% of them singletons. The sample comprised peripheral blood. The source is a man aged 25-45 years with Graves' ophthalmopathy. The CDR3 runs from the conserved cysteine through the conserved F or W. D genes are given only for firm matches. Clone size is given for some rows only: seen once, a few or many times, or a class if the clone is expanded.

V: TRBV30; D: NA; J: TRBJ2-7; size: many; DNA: TGTGCCTGCATCCCAACAGCCAGAACCTACGAGCAGTACTTC; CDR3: CACIPTARTYEQYF
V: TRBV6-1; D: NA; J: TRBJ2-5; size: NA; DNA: TGTGCCAGCAGTGAAGCGGGGTCGCGGAGAGAGACCCAGTACTTC; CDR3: CASSEAGSRRETQYF
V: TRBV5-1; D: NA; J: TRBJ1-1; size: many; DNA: TGCGCCAGCAGCTTGGAGGGACACACGCTGAACACTGAAGCTTTCTTT; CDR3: CASSLEGHTLNTEAFF
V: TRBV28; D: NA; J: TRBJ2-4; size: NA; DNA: TGTGCCAGCAGTTTGGCCCAGACCCCGGGACAAGAGCTCTTAAACATTCAGTACTTC; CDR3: CASSLAQTPGQELLNIQYF
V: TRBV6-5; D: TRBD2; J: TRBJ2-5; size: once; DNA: TGTGCCAGCAGTTACCTAAGGACTAGCGGATGGGAGACCCAGTACTTC; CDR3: CASSYLRTSGWETQYF
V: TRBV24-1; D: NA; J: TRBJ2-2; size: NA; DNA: TGTGCCACCAGTGATGCGACGGGGAACACCGGGGAGCTGTTTTTT; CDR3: CATSDATGNTGELFF
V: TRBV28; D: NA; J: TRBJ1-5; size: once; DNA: TGTGCCAGCAGTTCACCTCGACAGGACAATCAGCCCCAGCATTTT; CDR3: CASSSPRQDNQPQHF
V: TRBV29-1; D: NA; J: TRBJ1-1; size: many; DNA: TGCAGCGTTGAAGATCGGAAAGGGGGCACTGAAGCTTTCTTT; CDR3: CSVEDRKGGTEAFF
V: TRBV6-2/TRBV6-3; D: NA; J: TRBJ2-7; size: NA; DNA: TGTGCCAGCAGTTACTCGACCAGGAGAGAATACGAGCAGTACTTC; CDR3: CASSYSTRREYEQYF
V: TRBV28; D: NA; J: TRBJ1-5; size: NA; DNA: TGTGCCAGCACCGACAACAATCAGCCCCAGCATTTT; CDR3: CASTDNNQPQHF
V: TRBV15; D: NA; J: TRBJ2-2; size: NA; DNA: TGTGCCACCAGCAGAGACCCCAAAACCGGGGAGCTGTTTTTT; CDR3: CATSRDPKTGELFF
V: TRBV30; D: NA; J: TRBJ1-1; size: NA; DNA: TGTGCCTGGAGTGGTTACGCCAGTGAAGCTTTCTTT; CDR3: CAWSGYASEAFF
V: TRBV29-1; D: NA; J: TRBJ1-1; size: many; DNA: TGCAGCGTTGAAAAGGGGGATGGGACTGAAGCTTTCTTT; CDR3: CSVEKGDGTEAFF
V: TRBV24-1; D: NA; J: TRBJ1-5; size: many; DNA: TGTGCCACCAGTGATTTGGGCAGCCCTCAGCCCCAGCATTTT; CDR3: CATSDLGSPQPQHF
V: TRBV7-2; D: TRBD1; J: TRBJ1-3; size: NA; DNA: TGTGCCAGCAGACTACAGGGGGCGTGGGGAAACACCATATATTTT; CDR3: CASRLQGAWGNTIYF